This T cell receptor (beta chain) was retrieved from a study of monozygotic twins with inflammatory bowel disease (dated by TCRdb to about 2019). As for the study more broadly: In total, 28 monozygotic twin pairs made up the full study: 19 Danish pairs, all IBD-discordant, plus nine German pairs, of which four were IBD-concordant and five were IBD-discordant. The search for disease-associated traits relied mainly on comparing, within discordant pairs, IBD patients with their genetically identical healthy co-twins. Each individual had, on average, about 151 000 unique TCRalpha sequences and 181 000 unique TCRbeta sequences available for analysis.

Library preparation was by 5' RACE. Each TCR library was prepared from about 3,300 ng of total RNA. For each sample, cDNA synthesis was carried out in eight separate reactions using SMARTScribe reverse transcriptase. Unique molecular identifiers containing a 6-nucleotide sample barcode were introduced through template switching during cDNA synthesis. Amplification of TCRalpha and TCRbeta cDNA involved two nested PCRs of 16 and 9 cycles, and each PCR was followed by bead purification. Before amplification, the cDNA was treated with uracil DNA-glycosylase and purified using the QIAquick PCR purification kit. The second PCR added Illumina TruSeq-compatible adapters along with sample-specific barcodes. Library quality and concentration were checked on TapeStation and Qubit, and libraries were pooled at roughly 5.1 ng each. Sequencing of pooled libraries was carried out on an Illumina HiSeq2500 single-index Rapid Run using 2 x 100 bp reads and custom sequencing primers. The original methods were these. MiGEC version 1.2.6 was used for UMI-based consensus assembly to correct PCR and sequencing errors. MiXCR version 2.1.1 handled V(D)J alignment, clonotype assembly and CDR3 extraction. To normalise gene usage, clonotype sharing and MAIT/NKT TCR abundance, the top 1000, 10 000 and 20 000 clonotypes in each sample were analysed. Diversity was computed as the inverse Simpson index with the vegan R package after downsampling to 27 000 UMIs. Statistical testing used paired Mann-Whitney U tests on the discordant twin pairs and applied Benjamini-Hochberg correction for multiple testing. The reads went through TCRdb reprocessing, and each CDR3 protein sequence gets one entry with no DNA. TCRdb assigned the V and J calls; the authors' analysis was not used. The table of this sample itemizes more than 300,000 distinct CDR3 sequences. Approximately 2.4% of the sample comes from the top ten.

Spanning cysteine to phenylalanine, the CDR3 consists of 19 amino acids. Only the protein sequence is given. Taken from the germline V gene (reference sequence), the CDR1 and CDR2 loops are DFQATT and SNEGSKA. About this clonotype itself: The antigen it binds to is not known.

From each donor, an approximately 2.5 ml peripheral blood sample was collected into PAXgene tubes and stored at -80 degrees C. Without any T cell sorting, total RNA was extracted from whole blood using the PAXgene blood miRNA kit on an automated QIAcube. Deep TCRalpha and TCRbeta repertoire profiling with unique molecular barcoding was performed on peripheral blood of monozygotic twin pairs concordant or discordant for inflammatory bowel disease. Smoking habits were recorded for all twin pairs, with individuals classified as current, former or never smokers. Overall results and qualifications from the work: Measured by the inverse Simpson index, TCRbeta repertoire diversity was lower in IBD patients than in their healthy co-twins. No single strong signal or clonotype linked to IBD turned up in the results, so the idea that one exists was not supported. Background noise and inter-individual variability may have been introduced into the repertoires by the differing immunosuppressive treatments among patients. No difference in repertoire similarity was observed between concordant and discordant twins, possibly owing to limited statistical power. The analysis was unable to tell different T cell subtypes apart. Compared with healthy twins, IBD patients had fewer clonotypes in common with other individuals, a difference most pronounced in patients showing signs of disease activity.

This sequence was found in a human donor with ulcerative colitis or Crohn's disease, or a healthy co-twin of an affected twin (not recorded which). The specimen was blood. The V gene is TRBV20-1 and the J gene is TRBJ2-1; TCRdb reports TRBD2, a call that lacks DNA to check it against. CDR3 protein: CSARDRGLAGSPSYNEQFF.